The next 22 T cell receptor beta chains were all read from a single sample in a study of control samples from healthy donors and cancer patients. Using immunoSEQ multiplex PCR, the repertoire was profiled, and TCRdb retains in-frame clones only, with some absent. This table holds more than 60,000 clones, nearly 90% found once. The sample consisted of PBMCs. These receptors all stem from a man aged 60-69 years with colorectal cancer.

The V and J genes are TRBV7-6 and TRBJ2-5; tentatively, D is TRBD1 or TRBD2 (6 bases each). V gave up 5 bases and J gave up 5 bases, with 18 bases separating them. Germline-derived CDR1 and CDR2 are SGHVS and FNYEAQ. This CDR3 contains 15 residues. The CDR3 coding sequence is TGTGCCAGCAGCCCTTCTTGGGGGGCCGGGGAGACCCAGTACTTC. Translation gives CASSPSWGAGETQYF.

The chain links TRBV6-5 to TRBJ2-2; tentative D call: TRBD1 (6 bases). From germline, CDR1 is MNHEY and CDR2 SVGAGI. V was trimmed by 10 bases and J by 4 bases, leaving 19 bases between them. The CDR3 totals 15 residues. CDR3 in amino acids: CATSGGLVPTGELFF. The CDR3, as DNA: TGTGCCACAAGTGGGGGCCTGGTCCCCACCGGGGAGCTGTTTTTT.

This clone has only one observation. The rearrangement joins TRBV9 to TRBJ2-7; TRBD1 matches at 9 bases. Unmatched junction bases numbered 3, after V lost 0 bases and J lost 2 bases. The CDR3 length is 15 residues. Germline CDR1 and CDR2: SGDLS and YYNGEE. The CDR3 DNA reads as TGTGCCAGCAGCGTAGCGGACAGGGGCCCCTACGAGCAGTACTTC. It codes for CASSVADRGPYEQYF.

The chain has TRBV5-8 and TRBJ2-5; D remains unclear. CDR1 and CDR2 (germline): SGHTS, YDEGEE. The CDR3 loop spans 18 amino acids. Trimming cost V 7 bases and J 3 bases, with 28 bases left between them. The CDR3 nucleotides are TGTGCCAGCCCCAAGAGGAAAATAGCATTATCGCTTGAAGAGACCCAGTACTTC. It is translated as CASPKRKIALSLEETQYF.

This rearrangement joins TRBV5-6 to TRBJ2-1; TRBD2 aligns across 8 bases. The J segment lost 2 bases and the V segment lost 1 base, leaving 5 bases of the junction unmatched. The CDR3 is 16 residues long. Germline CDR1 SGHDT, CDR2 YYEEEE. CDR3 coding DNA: TGTGCCAGCAGCTTGAACCCGGGGGGGCCCTACAATGAGCAGTTCTTC. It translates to CASSLNPGGPYNEQFF.

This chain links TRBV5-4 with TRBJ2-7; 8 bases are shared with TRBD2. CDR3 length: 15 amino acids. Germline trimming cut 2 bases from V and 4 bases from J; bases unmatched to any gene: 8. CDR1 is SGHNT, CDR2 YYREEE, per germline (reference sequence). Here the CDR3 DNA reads TGTGCCAGCAGCTTCACCGGACTAGCTGGTTACGAGCAGTACTTC. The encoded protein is CASSFTGLAGYEQYF.

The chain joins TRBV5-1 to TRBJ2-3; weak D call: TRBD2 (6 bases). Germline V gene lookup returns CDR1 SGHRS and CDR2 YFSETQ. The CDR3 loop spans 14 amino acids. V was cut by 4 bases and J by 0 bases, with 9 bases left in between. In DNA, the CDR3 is TGCGCCAGCAGCACCGGGACTAGCACAGATACGCAGTATTTT. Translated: CASSTGTSTDTQYF.

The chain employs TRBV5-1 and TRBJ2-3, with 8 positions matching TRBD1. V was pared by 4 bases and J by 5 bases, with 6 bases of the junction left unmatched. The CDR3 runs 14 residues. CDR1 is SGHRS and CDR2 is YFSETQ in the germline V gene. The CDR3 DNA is TGCGCCAGCAGCGCCGGGACAGGCAGAGATACGCAGTATTTT. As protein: CASSAGTGRDTQYF.

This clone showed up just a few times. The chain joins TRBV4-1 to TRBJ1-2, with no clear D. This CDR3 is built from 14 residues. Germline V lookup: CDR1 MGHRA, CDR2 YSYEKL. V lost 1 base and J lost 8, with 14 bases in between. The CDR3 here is CASSQVAGSIGYTF. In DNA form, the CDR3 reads TGCGCCAGCAGCCAAGTGGCAGGTTCTATCGGCTACACCTTC.

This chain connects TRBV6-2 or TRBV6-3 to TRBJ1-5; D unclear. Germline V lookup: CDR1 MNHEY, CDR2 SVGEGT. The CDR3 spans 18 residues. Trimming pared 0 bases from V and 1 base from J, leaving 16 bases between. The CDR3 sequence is CASSYSNRRGASNQPQHF. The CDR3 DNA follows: TGTGCCAGCAGTTACTCGAATCGGCGGGGAGCGAGCAATCAGCCCCAGCATTTT.

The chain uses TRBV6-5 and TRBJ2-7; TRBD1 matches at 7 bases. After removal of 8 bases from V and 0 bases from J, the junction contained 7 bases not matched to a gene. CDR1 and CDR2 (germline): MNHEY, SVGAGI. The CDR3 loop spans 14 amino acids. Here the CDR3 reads CASERQGHSYEQYF. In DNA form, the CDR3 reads TGTGCCAGCGAACGACAGGGCCACTCCTACGAGCAGTACTTC.

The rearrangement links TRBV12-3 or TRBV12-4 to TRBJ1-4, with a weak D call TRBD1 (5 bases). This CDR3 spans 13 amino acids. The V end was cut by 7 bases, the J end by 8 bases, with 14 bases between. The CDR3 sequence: CASTWGGLEKLFF. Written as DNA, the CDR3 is TGTGCCAGCACCTGGGGGGGACTGGAAAAACTGTTTTTT.

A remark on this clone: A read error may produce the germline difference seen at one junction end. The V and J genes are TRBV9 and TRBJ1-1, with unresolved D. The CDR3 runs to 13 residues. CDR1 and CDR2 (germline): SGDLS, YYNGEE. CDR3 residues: CTSSVGGNTEAFF. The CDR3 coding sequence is TGTACCAGCAGCGTGGGTGGGAACACTGAAGCTTTCTTT.

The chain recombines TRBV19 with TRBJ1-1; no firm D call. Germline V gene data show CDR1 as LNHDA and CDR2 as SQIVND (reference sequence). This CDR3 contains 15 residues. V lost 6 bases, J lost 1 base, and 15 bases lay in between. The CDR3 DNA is TGTGCCAGTAGACCCTTTCAGGAATGGAACACTGAAGCTTTCTTT. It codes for CASRPFQEWNTEAFF. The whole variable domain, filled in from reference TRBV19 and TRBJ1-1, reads DGGITQSPKYLFRKEGQNVTLSCEQNLNHDAMYWYRQDPGQGLRLIYYSQIVNDFQKGDIAEGYSVSREKKESFPLTVTSAQKNPTAFYLCASRPFQEWNTEAFFGQGTRLTVV.

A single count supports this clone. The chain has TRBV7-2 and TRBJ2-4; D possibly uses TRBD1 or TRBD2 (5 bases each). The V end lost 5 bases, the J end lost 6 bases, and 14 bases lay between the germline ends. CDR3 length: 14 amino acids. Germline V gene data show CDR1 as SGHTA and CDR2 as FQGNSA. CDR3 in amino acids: CASSLSPGGNIQYF. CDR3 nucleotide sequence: TGTGCCAGCAGCCTCTCACCTGGGGGAAACATTCAGTACTTC.

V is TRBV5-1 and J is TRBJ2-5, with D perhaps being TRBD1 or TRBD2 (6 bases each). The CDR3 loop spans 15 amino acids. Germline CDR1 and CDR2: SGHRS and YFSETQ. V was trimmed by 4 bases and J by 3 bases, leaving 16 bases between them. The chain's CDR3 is CASSLGKGGEETQYF. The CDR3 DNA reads TGCGCCAGCAGCCTCGGGAAGGGGGGCGAAGAGACCCAGTACTTC.

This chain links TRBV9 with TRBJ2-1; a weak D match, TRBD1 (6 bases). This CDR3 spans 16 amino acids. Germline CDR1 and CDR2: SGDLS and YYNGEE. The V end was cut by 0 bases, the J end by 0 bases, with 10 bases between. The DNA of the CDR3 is TGTGCCAGCAGCGTAGCAGGGGCCAGCTCCTACAATGAGCAGTTCTTC. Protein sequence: CASSVAGASSYNEQFF. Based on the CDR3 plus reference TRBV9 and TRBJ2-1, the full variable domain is DSGVTQTPKHLITATGQRVTLRCSPRSGDLSVYWYQQSLDQGLQFLIQYYNGEERAKGNILERFSAQQFPDLHSELNLSSLELGDSALYFCASSVAGASSYNEQFFGPGTRLTVL.

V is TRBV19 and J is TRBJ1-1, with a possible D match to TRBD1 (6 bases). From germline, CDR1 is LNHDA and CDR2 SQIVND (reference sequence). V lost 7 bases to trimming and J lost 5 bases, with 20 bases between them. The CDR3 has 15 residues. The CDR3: CASILEGGARTEAFF. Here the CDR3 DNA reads TGTGCCAGTATCCTAGAGGGGGGGGCGCGAACTGAAGCTTTCTTT.

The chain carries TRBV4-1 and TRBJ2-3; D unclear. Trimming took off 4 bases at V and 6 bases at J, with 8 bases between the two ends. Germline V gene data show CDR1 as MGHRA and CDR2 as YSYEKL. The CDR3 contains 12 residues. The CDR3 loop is CASSLKGDTQYF. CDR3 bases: TGCGCCAGCAGCCTAAAAGGGGATACGCAGTATTTT.

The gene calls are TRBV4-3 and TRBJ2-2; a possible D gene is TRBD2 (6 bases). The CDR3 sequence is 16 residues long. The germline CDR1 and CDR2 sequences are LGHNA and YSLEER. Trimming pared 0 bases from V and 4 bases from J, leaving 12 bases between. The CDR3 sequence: CASSQEPGLITGELFF. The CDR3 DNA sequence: TGCGCCAGCAGCCAAGAGCCGGGACTTATCACCGGGGAGCTGTTTTTT.

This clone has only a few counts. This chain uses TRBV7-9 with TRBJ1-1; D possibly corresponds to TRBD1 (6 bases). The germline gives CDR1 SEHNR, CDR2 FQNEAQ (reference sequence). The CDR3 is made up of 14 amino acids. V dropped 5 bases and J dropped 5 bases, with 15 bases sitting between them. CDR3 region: CASSPNRESTEAFF. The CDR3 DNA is TGTGCCAGCAGCCCGAACAGGGAGTCGACTGAAGCTTTCTTT. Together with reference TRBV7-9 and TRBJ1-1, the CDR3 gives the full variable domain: DTGVSQNPRHKITKRGQNVTFRCDPISEHNRLYWYRQTLGQGPEFLTYFQNEAQLEKSRLLSDRFSAERPKGSFSTLEIQRTEQGDSAMYLCASSPNRESTEAFFGQGTRLTVV.

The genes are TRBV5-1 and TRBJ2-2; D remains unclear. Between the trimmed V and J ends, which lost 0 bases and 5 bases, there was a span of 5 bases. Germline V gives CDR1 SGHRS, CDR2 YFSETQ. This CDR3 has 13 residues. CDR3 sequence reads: CASSLGVTGELFF. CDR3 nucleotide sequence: TGCGCCAGCAGCTTGGGGGTAACCGGGGAGCTGTTTTTT.